A selection of T cell receptor beta chains follows, all from one sample in a study of cytomegalovirus exposure and HLA in healthy donors. The repertoire was sequenced with immunoSEQ multiplex PCR; TCRdb's copy has only in-frame clones and lacks some. Among about 150,000 clones listed, 76% were seen once. The sample consisted of PBMCs. The source is a male donor in good health and CMV-seronegative. Both conserved end residues are part of each CDR3. D genes are given only for firm matches. Clone size is given for some rows only: seen once, a few or many times, or a class if the clone is expanded.

cdr3_length	clone_size	j_call	d_call	v_call	cdr3_aa	cdr3_nt
15	-	TRBJ2-3	TRBD1	TRBV7-3	CASSFQGASGDTQYF	TGTGCCAGCAGCTTCCAGGGGGCTTCTGGGGATACGCAGTATTTT
15	-	TRBJ2-3	TRBD2	TRBV28	CASSGLAESTDTQYF	TGTGCCAGCAGTGGGCTAGCGGAAAGCACAGATACGCAGTATTTT
15	-	TRBJ2-7	-	TRBV28	CASSLILGQSYEQYF	TGTGCCAGCAGTTTAATTCTGGGGCAATCCTACGAGCAGTACTTC
15	-	TRBJ2-6	-	TRBV4-1	CASSLRGSGANVLTF	TGCGCCAGCAGCCTACGAGGCTCTGGGGCCAACGTCCTGACTTTC
14	few	TRBJ1-2	TRBD1	TRBV19	CASSTWDSFRGYTF	TGTGCCAGTAGTACCTGGGACAGTTTCCGAGGCTACACCTTC
17	-	TRBJ2-3	TRBD2	TRBV4-1	CASSQSTRLAGTDTQYF	TGCGCCAGCAGCCAATCGACGAGACTAGCGGGCACAGATACGCAGTATTTT
16	-	TRBJ2-2	TRBD1	TRBV5-1	CASSFKDRGLTGELFF	TGCGCCAGCAGCTTCAAGGACAGGGGCCTAACCGGGGAGCTGTTTTTT
15	-	TRBJ2-1	-	TRBV6-5	CASSYVYPPSDEQFF	TGTGCCAGCAGTTACGTGTACCCCCCGAGCGATGAGCAGTTCTTC
16	-	TRBJ1-1	-	TRBV4-3	CASSRGQFSGSTEAFF	TGCGCCAGCAGCCGAGGACAGTTCAGTGGTAGCACTGAAGCTTTCTTT
13	-	TRBJ1-3	TRBD1	TRBV6-1	CASRQGSGNTIYF	TGTGCCAGCCGACAGGGTTCTGGAAACACCATATATTTT
14	few	TRBJ2-5	TRBD2	TRBV13	CASSLRGLGETQYF	TGTGCCAGCAGCTTAAGGGGACTAGGGGAGACCCAGTACTTC
15	-	TRBJ2-1	TRBD2	TRBV30	CAWSAPPRTRHEQFF	TGTGCCTGGAGTGCCCCCCCCCGGACTAGGCATGAGCAGTTCTTC
15	few	TRBJ2-5	TRBD2	TRBV6-1	CASSEKDGGAETQYF	TGTGCCAGCAGTGAAAAGGACGGGGGGGCAGAGACCCAGTACTTC
19	few	TRBJ2-1	TRBD2	TRBV7-4	CASSLWVPEAGESYNEQFF	TGTGCCAGCAGCTTATGGGTCCCGGAAGCGGGAGAATCCTACAATGAGCAGTTCTTC
15	-	TRBJ1-4	-	TRBV4-1	CASSPGGRTNEKLFF	TGCGCCAGCAGCCCCGGGGGTAGGACTAATGAAAAACTGTTTTTT
15	-	TRBJ2-2	-	TRBV7-2	CASSLDRVETGELFF	TGTGCCAGCAGCTTAGATCGGGTGGAGACCGGGGAGCTGTTTTTT
18	-	TRBJ2-7	TRBD2	TRBV11-2	CASSLSAGLAGGAYEQYF	TGTGCCAGCAGCTTATCTGCGGGACTAGCGGGAGGGGCCTACGAGCAGTACTTC
15	few	TRBJ1-1	-	TRBV4-2	CASSQRDILNTEAFF	TGTGCCAGCAGCCAAAGGGACATCTTAAACACTGAAGCTTTCTTT
16	-	TRBJ2-7	TRBD1	TRBV4-2	CASSQDIKGAEYEQYF	TGTGCCAGCAGCCAAGATATTAAGGGGGCGGAGTACGAGCAGTACTTC
17	-	TRBJ1-5	TRBD1	TRBV5-8	CASSATGGAGGNQPQHF	TGTGCCAGCAGCGCGACAGGGGGCGCGGGTGGCAATCAGCCCCAGCATTTT
15	-	TRBJ2-7	TRBD2	TRBV10-3	CAISGSILAEFEQYF	TGTGCCATCAGTGGGTCGATACTAGCGGAGTTCGAGCAGTACTTC
14	-	TRBJ2-1	TRBD2	TRBV10-3	CAISGAGTTNEQFF	TGTGCCATCAGTGGCGCCGGGACTACCAATGAGCAGTTCTTC
15	-	TRBJ2-5	TRBD2	TRBV6-1	CASSRLAGGLETQYF	TGTGCCAGCAGCAGACTAGCGGGAGGTTTGGAGACCCAGTACTTC
16	-	TRBJ1-6	TRBD1	TRBV10-3	CAISESGQEYNSPLHF	TGTGCCATCAGTGAGTCGGGACAGGAGTATAATTCACCCCTCCACTTT
17	-	TRBJ2-7	TRBD1	TRBV18	CASSPPTGGTGFYEQYF	TGTGCCAGCTCACCCCCAACAGGCGGGACAGGGTTTTACGAGCAGTACTTC
18	few	TRBJ2-7	-	TRBV21-1	CASSIRLAGGPLNYEQYF	TGTGCCAGCAGCATCAGACTAGCGGGAGGGCCCCTAAACTACGAGCAGTACTTC
14	-	TRBJ1-5	-	TRBV28	CASSRGGGESSQHF	TGTGCCAGCAGTCGCGGTGGAGGGGAATCATCCCAGCATTTT
13	-	TRBJ1-1	-	TRBV4-1	CASSQAGNTEAFF	TGCGCCAGCAGCCAAGCCGGGAACACTGAAGCTTTCTTT
15	-	TRBJ2-7	TRBD1	TRBV23-1	CASSQNAGTGFEQYF	TGCGCCAGCAGTCAGAACGCCGGGACAGGCTTCGAGCAGTACTTC
15	-	TRBJ2-1	-	TRBV21-1	CASSKGLPSVDEQFF	TGTGCCAGCAGCAAAGGACTACCTTCGGTGGATGAGCAGTTCTTC
15	-	TRBJ2-3	-	TRBV7-7	CASSLGHTGTDTQYF	TGTGCTAGCAGCTTAGGACATACAGGCACAGATACGCAGTATTTT
14	once	TRBJ2-7	TRBD2	TRBV9	CASSQREVGYEQYF	TGTGCCAGCAGCCAGCGGGAGGTCGGCTACGAGCAGTACTTC
13	-	TRBJ1-6	-	TRBV27	CASRGTYNSPLHF	TGTGCCAGCAGGGGGACTTATAATTCACCCCTCCACTTT
13	-	TRBJ1-3	-	TRBV6-6	CASTPVIGAAIYF	TGTGCCAGCACCCCAGTTATCGGCGCGGCCATATATTTT
18	-	TRBJ2-5	TRBD2	TRBV4-3	CASSQDRASGRAGETQYF	TGCGCCAGCAGCCAAGATCGGGCCAGCGGGAGGGCCGGGGAGACCCAGTACTTC
15	-	TRBJ2-2	TRBD2	TRBV6-6	CASSLGTINTGELFF	TGTGCCAGCAGTTTGGGGACTATTAACACCGGGGAGCTGTTTTTT
12	-	TRBJ1-1	-	TRBV19	CASSVQGTEAFF	TGTGCCAGTAGTGTACAGGGCACTGAAGCTTTCTTT